The 21 T cell receptor beta chains reported below all come from one sample, sequenced in a study of T cell repertoires in cytomegalovirus infection. MiXCR, run by TCRdb on the reads, gives a single entry per CDR3 protein. The table has about 400,000 distinct CDR3 sequences, 18% seen once. The sequenced material came from PBMCs. The receptors were gathered from a human donor in good health (CMV status not recorded). Some clones in this sample may be carry-over from other donors' samples.

This clonotype has more than one count but fewer than ten. The chain links TRBV11-1 to TRBJ2-3, with D tentatively TRBD2 (5 bases). With 0 bases removed from V and 3 bases from J, the gap between germline ends came to 7 bases. The CDR3 is 14 residues long. CDR1 and CDR2 (germline): SGHAT, FQDESV (reference sequence). The CDR3 bases are TGTGCCAGCAGCTTAGCGAGGGAAACAGATACGCAGTATTTT. Encoded protein: CASSLARETDTQYF. Full variable domain (outside the CDR3, taken from reference TRBV11-1 and TRBJ2-3): EAEVAQSPRYKITEKSQAVAFWCDPISGHATLYWYRQILGQGPELLVQFQDESVVDDSQLPKDRFSAERLKGVDSTLKIQPAELGDSAMYLCASSLARETDTQYFGPGTRLTVL.

This clonotype came up a few times. The chain recombines TRBV7-2 with TRBJ2-5; 10 bases map to TRBD2. Per the germline V gene, CDR1 is SGHTA and CDR2 is FQGNSA. This CDR3 region has 14 residues. The V and J ends lost 1 base and 9 bases, in that order; junction bases with no gene match: 5. The CDR3 sequence is CASSLESSGGSQYF. The CDR3 DNA reads TGTGCCAGCAGCTTAGAATCTAGCGGGGGTTCCCAGTACTTC.

This clonotype occurred many times. The rearrangement joins TRBV12-3 or TRBV12-4 to TRBJ2-3; 8 nucleotides match TRBD1. The CDR3 loop spans 16 amino acids. Losses at the gene ends were 3 bases for V and 1 base for J; bases not matched to a gene: 6. The CDR3 region has the DNA TGTGCCAGCAGTTTCTCGACGGGACAGGGCACAGATACGCAGTATTTT. Amino acid sequence: CASSFSTGQGTDTQYF.

This clonotype was counted ten times or more. J is TRBJ2-5 and V is TRBV7-2, with 8 bases lining up with TRBD1. This CDR3 has 16 residues. Trimming removed 5 bases from V and 2 bases from J; junction bases left unmatched: 10. Per germline, CDR1 SGHTA and CDR2 FQGNSA. CDR3 sequence reads: CASSLTGAVGQETQYF. The CDR3 nucleotides read TGTGCCAGCAGCCTGACAGGGGCGGTAGGACAAGAGACCCAGTACTTC.

Ten or more counts support this clonotype. The chain carries TRBV7-2 and TRBJ1-2; D is unclear. Germline loops: CDR1 SGHTA, CDR2 FQGNSA. V lost 6 bases to trimming and J lost 0 bases, with 20 bases between them. The CDR3 runs to 17 residues. CDR3 coding DNA: TGTGCCAGCAGTCTGAAAGGTTCAATTACTGCTAACTATGGCTACACCTTC. Translated: CASSLKGSITANYGYTF.

The chain combines TRBV5-1 with TRBJ2-3; 12 nucleotides match TRBD2. The CDR3 runs 18 residues. V gave up 0 bases and J gave up 1 base; unmatched junction bases: 6. CDR1 and CDR2 from the germline V gene are SGHRS and YFSETQ. The CDR3 nucleotides are TGCGCCAGCAGCTTGGCCCGAGCTAGCGGGGGGGGCACAGATACGCAGTATTTT. Its protein is CASSLARASGGGTDTQYF.

This clonotype was detected many times. This chain connects TRBV12-3 or TRBV12-4 to TRBJ2-2; no definite D call. This CDR3 region has 17 residues. Trimming removed 2 bases from V and 7 bases from J, with 20 bases in between. CDR3 coding DNA: TGTGCCAGCAGTTTAAATCCCAAATTGTTGTCCGGCGGGGAGCTGTTTTTT. Amino acid sequence: CASSLNPKLLSGGELFF.

This clonotype was observed many times. This chain uses TRBV5-1 with TRBJ2-1; 11 nucleotides align to TRBD2. The V and J ends lost 2 bases and 2 bases, in that order; junction bases with no gene match: 3. CDR1 is SGHRS, CDR2 YFSETQ, per germline. The length of the CDR3 is 16 residues. The CDR3, as DNA: TGCGCCAGCAGCTTATCTAGCGGGGGGCCCTACAATGAGCAGTTCTTC. Translation gives CASSLSSGGPYNEQFF.

This clonotype has a count of ten or more. V gene TRBV7-9 combines with J gene TRBJ2-3; D not resolved. The V and J ends lost 4 bases and 6 bases respectively, with 8 bases between them. Germline values: CDR1 SEHNR, CDR2 FQNEAQ (reference sequence). The CDR3 loop spans 12 amino acids. The CDR3 DNA is TGTGCCAGCAGCTCCACCCCGGATACGCAGTATTTT. Protein product: CASSSTPDTQYF.

This clonotype was recorded a few times. The chain uses TRBV2 and TRBJ1-4; D remains ambiguous. The CDR3 sequence is 14 residues long. With 5 bases removed from V and 4 bases from J, the gap between germline ends came to 11 bases. The germline V gene has CDR1 SNHLY and CDR2 FYNNEI. CDR3 protein: CASSSDKFNEKLFF. In nucleotides, the CDR3 is TGTGCCAGCAGTTCAGATAAATTTAATGAAAAACTGTTTTTT.

Details on this clonotype: This may come from a read error, since a much larger clone is one base off. The chain carries TRBV28 and TRBJ1-5, with D hard to call. Trimming stripped 3 bases from V and 7 bases from J, with 13 bases between. This CDR3 region has 14 residues. In germline, CDR1 is MDHEN, CDR2 SYDVKM. CDR3 protein: CASSFFVRAQPQHF. CDR3 nucleotide sequence: TGTGCCAGCAGTTTTTTTGTGAGGGCGCAGCCCCAGCATTTT.

This chain links TRBV25-1 with TRBJ2-7; the D gene could be TRBD1 or TRBD2 (6 bases each). V dropped 3 bases and J dropped 6 bases, with 15 bases sitting between them. The CDR3 is made up of 14 amino acids. Germline V gene data show CDR1 as MGHDK and CDR2 as SYGVNS. The CDR3 loop is CASSEGVGGFEQYF. CDR3 coding DNA: TGTGCCAGCAGTGAGGGGGTCGGGGGCTTCGAGCAGTACTTC.

The chain uses TRBV7-8 and TRBJ1-2, with 7 nucleotides matching TRBD1. Germline-derived CDR1 and CDR2 are SGHVS and FQNEAQ. The CDR3 runs to 15 residues. The junction had 13 bases not matched to a gene; V was cut back by 4 bases and J by 8 bases. This chain's CDR3 is CASSSMGQPLGGYTF. CDR3 nucleotides: TGTGCCAGCAGCTCTATGGGACAGCCTTTGGGGGGCTACACCTTC.

This clonotype was seen repeatedly, ten times or more. The chain links TRBV7-2 to TRBJ1-2; TRBD1 agrees at 7 bases. In germline, CDR1 is SGHTA, CDR2 FQGNSA. CDR3 length equals 14 residues. Germline trimming cut 5 bases from V and 6 bases from J; bases unmatched to any gene: 9. DNA of the CDR3: TGTGCCAGCAGCCCGAGACAGGGAATCGATGGCTACACCTTC. This sequence encodes CASSPRQGIDGYTF.

This clonotype appeared a few times. The CDR3 here is CSPSPGGEQFF. CDR3 coding DNA: TGCAGTCCAAGCCCAGGGGGTGAGCAGTTCTTC. This rearrangement joins TRBV20-1 to TRBJ2-1; 7 bases line up with TRBD1. The CDR3 is made up of 11 amino acids. V shed 8 bases, J shed 9 bases, and the junction held 7 bases outside the gene matches. Germline values: CDR1 DFQATT, CDR2 SNEGSKA (reference sequence).

This clonotype occurred a few times. The J gene is TRBJ1-1, the V gene TRBV12-3 or TRBV12-4; D is unresolved. The CDR3 is 14 amino acids. With 4 bases removed from V and 1 base from J, the gap between germline ends came to 10 bases. As DNA, the CDR3 is TGTGCCAGCAGTTCCTACCCTCGGAACACTGAAGCTTTCTTT. Protein: CASSSYPRNTEAFF.

The sample holds many counts of this clonotype. V is TRBV7-2 and J is TRBJ2-5; 9 positions match TRBD1. Germline CDR1 is SGHTA and CDR2 is FQGNSA. The V and J ends lost 6 bases and 4 bases, in that order; junction bases with no gene match: 9. The CDR3 consists of 15 residues. The CDR3 bases are TGTGCCAGCAGACGACAGGGACAGGGACCAGAGACCCAGTACTTC. Translating it yields CASRRQGQGPETQYF.

The genes are TRBV15 and TRBJ2-3; D possibly corresponds to TRBD2 (6 bases). The CDR3 loop spans 16 amino acids. Germline V gene data show CDR1 as LNHNV and CDR2 as YYDKDF (reference sequence). The ends were cut back, 0 bases at V and 2 bases at J, with 12 bases in the middle. CDR3 residues: CATSRDRLAYTDTQYF. In DNA form, the CDR3 reads TGTGCCACCAGCAGAGATCGGCTAGCGTACACAGATACGCAGTATTTT.

The chain recombines TRBV28 with TRBJ1-1; D gene unclear. Germline CDR1 and CDR2: MDHEN and SYDVKM. V lost 11 bases to trimming and J lost 0 bases, with 13 bases between them. The length of the CDR3 is 13 residues. CDR3: CAESNSLNTEAFF. The CDR3 coding sequence is TGTGCCGAATCCAATAGTCTGAACACTGAAGCTTTCTTT.

This clonotype was seen at least ten times. The chain carries TRBV7-9 and TRBJ2-3; D is undetermined. Germline lookup yields CDR1 SEHNR and CDR2 FQNEAQ (reference sequence). The CDR3 contains 14 residues. V gave up 5 bases and J gave up 1 base, with 10 bases separating them. This CDR3 is CASSPPPGTDTQYF. The CDR3 nucleotides are TGTGCCAGCAGCCCTCCCCCGGGCACAGATACGCAGTATTTT.

The table lists this clonotype with many counts. The DNA for the CDR3 is TGTGCCAGCTGCCTTAGCGGGGGATACGAGCAGTACTTC. The encoded protein is CASCLSGGYEQYF. The chain employs TRBV7-2 and TRBJ2-7; TRBD2 agrees at 9 bases. Germline V gene data show CDR1 as SGHTA and CDR2 as FQGNSA. This CDR3 region has 13 residues. V dropped 8 bases and J dropped 4; count of bases not matched to a gene: 6.